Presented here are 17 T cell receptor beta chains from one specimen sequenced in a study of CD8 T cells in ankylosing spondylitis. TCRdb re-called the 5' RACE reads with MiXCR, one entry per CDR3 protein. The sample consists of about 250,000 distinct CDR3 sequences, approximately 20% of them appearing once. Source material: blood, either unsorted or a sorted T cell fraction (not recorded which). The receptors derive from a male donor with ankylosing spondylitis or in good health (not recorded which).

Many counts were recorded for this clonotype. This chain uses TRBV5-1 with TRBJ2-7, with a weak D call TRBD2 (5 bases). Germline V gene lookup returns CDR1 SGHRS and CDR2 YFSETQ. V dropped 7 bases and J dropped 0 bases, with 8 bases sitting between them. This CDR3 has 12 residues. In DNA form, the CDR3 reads TGCGCCAGCGGAGGCAGCTCCTACGAGCAGTACTTC. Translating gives CASGGSSYEQYF.

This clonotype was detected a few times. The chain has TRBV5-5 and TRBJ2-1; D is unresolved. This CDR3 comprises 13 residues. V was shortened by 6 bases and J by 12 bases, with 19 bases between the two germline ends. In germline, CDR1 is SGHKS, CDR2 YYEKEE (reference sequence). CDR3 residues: CASIVTPHNMQFF. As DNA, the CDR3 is TGTGCCAGCATCGTCACGCCGCACAACATGCAGTTCTTC.

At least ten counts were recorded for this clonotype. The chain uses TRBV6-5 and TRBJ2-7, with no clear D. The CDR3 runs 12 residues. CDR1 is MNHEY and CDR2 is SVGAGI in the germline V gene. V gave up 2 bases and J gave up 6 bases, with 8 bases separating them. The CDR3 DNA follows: TGTGCCAGCAGTTACGGTGGCGCCGAGCAGTACTTC. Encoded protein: CASSYGGAEQYF.

The CDR3: CATSDGLGVLETQYF. CDR3 nucleotide sequence: TGTGCCACCAGTGATGGACTCGGGGTATTAGAGACCCAGTACTTC. The chain employs TRBV24-1 and TRBJ2-5, with D possibly being TRBD2 (5 bases). V shed 3 bases and J shed 4 bases, with 14 bases lying between them. Looked up from germline, CDR1 is KGHDR and CDR2 is SFDVKD. CDR3 length: 15 amino acids.

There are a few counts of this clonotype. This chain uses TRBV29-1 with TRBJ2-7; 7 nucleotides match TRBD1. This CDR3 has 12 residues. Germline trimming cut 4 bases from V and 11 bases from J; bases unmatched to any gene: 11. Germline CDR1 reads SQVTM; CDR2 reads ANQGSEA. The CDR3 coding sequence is TGCAGCGTTGCTGGGTTAGGGGGCGGAGAGTACTTC. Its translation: CSVAGLGGGEYF.

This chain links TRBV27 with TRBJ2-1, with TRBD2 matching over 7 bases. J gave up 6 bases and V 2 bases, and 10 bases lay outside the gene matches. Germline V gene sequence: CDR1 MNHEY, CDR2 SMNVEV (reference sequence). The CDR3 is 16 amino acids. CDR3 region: CASSLTPSGGGNEQFF. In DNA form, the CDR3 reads TGTGCCAGCAGTTTAACGCCTAGCGGAGGTGGCAATGAGCAGTTCTTC.

The CDR3 sequence is CASSQGTMDGYNEQFF. In nucleotides, the CDR3 is TGTGCCAGCAGCCAAGGGACCATGGACGGGTACAATGAGCAGTTCTTC. The chain carries TRBV4-2 and TRBJ2-1; no clear D gene. Per the germline V gene, CDR1 is LGHNA and CDR2 is YNFKEQ. CDR3 size: 16 residues. V lost 1 base and J lost 4, with 14 bases in between.

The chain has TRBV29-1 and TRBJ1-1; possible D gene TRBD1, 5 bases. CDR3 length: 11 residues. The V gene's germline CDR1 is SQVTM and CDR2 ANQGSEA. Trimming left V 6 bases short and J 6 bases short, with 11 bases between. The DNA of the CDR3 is TGCAGCGTGGGGCAGGCCTCTGAAGCTTTCTTT. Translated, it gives CSVGQASEAFF.

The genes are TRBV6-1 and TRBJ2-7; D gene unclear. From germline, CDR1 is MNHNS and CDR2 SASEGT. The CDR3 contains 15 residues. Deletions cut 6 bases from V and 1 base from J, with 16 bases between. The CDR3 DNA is TGTGCCAGCAGGCTTAATGGCGGCAGGTCCTACGAGCAGTACTTC. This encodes CASRLNGGRSYEQYF.

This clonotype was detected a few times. CDR3 nucleotides: TGTGCCAGCAGCCCCCGACTAGTCGGGGAGACCCAGTACTTC. It specifies CASSPRLVGETQYF. The rearrangement uses TRBV7-2 and TRBJ2-5, with D possibly TRBD2 on 6 matching bases. The germline V gene encodes CDR1 SGHTA and CDR2 FQGNSA. V lost 5 bases and J lost 5, with 15 bases in between. The CDR3 is made up of 14 amino acids.

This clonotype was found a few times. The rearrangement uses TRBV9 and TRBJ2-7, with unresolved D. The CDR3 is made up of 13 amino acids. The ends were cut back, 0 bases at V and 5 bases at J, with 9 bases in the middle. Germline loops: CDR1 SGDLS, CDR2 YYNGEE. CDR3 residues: CASSVEGVHEQYF. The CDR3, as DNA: TGTGCCAGCAGCGTAGAGGGTGTCCACGAGCAGTACTTC.

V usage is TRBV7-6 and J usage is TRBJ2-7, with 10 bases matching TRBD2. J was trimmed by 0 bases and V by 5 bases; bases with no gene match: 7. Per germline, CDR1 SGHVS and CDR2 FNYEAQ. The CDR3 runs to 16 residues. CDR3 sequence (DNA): TGTGCCAGCAGCCCAGGGACTAGCGCCCTCTCCTACGAGCAGTACTTC. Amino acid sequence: CASSPGTSALSYEQYF.

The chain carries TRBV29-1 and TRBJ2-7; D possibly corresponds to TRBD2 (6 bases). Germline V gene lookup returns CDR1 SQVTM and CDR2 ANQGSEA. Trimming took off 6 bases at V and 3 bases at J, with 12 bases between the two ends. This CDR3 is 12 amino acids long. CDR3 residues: CSVAGPNYEQYF. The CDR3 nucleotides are TGCAGCGTCGCGGGACCCAACTACGAGCAGTACTTC.

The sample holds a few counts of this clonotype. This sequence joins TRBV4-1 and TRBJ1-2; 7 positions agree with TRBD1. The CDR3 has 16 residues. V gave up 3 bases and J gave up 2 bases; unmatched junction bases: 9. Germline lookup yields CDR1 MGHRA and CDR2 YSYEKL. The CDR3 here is CASSQSPQGINYGYTF. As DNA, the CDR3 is TGCGCCAGCAGCCAGTCCCCACAGGGGATAAACTATGGCTACACCTTC.

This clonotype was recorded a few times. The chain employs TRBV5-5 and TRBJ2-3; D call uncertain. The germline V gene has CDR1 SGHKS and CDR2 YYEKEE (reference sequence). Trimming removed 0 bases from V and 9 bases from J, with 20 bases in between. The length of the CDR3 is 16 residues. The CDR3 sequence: CASSLEGVSLARTQYF. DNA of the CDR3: TGTGCCAGCAGCTTGGAGGGTGTTAGCTTAGCCAGAACGCAGTATTTT.

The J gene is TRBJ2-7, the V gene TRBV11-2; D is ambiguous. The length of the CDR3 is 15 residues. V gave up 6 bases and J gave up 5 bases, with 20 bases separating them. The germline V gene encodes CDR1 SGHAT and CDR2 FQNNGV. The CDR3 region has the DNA TGTGCCAGCAGATCAGCCGGAGTATCGGCTGACGAGCAGTACTTC. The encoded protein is CASRSAGVSADEQYF.

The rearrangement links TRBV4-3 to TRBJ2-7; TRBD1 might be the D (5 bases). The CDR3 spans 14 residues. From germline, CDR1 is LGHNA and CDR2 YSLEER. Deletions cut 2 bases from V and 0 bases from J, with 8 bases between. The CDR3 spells CASSQYRSSYEQYF. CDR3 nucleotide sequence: TGCGCCAGCAGCCAATACAGGAGCTCCTACGAGCAGTACTTC.